These 25 T cell receptor beta chains came from one sample sequenced in a study of OX40 agonist ivuxolimab in advanced cancers. Repertoires were generated with immunoSEQ multiplex PCR, while TCRdb's copy carries only in-frame clones and drops some. The sample contains fewer than 85,000 clones, around nine tenths of which appear only once. Sequencing was performed on CD4+ or CD8+ T cells sorted from blood, taken in a trial of the OX40 agonist ivuxolimab. The receptors were gathered from an adult with an advanced solid tumor such as melanoma, head and neck, liver or kidney cancer.

The V gene is TRBV2, the J gene TRBJ2-3; D is unclear. This CDR3 has 14 amino acids. Germline-derived CDR1 and CDR2 are SNHLY and FYNNEI. Deletions cut 1 base from V and 3 bases from J, with 8 bases between. Here the CDR3 reads CASSEGVLTDTQYF. The CDR3 DNA reads TGTGCCAGCAGTGAAGGGGTCCTGACAGATACGCAGTATTTT.

This chain uses TRBV18 with TRBJ2-3; D is possibly TRBD1 (5 bases). The CDR3 has 12 residues. The V gene's germline CDR1 is KGHSH and CDR2 LQKENI. The ends were cut back, 3 bases at V and 5 bases at J, with 6 bases in the middle. The CDR3 DNA reads as TGTGCCAGCTCACCTGACAGAGATACGCAGTATTTT. Translation gives CASSPDRDTQYF.

The chain joins TRBV4-2 to TRBJ1-1; 9 nucleotides agree with TRBD1. Looked up from germline, CDR1 is LGHNA and CDR2 is YNFKEQ. V shed 4 bases and J 1 base; nucleotides not matched to a gene: 1. This CDR3 is built from 14 residues. CDR3 in amino acids: CASSPGQGNTEAFF. The DNA for the CDR3 is TGTGCCAGCAGCCCGGGACAGGGGAACACTGAAGCTTTCTTT.

This chain joins TRBV18 and TRBJ2-7; 13 positions agree with TRBD2. Germline-derived CDR1 and CDR2 are KGHSH and LQKENI. This CDR3 comprises 15 residues. V gave up 5 bases and J gave up 3 bases; unmatched junction bases: 4. The CDR3 coding sequence is TGTGCCAGCTCATCCGGGACTAGCGGGATCTACGAGCAGTACTTC. It codes for CASSSGTSGIYEQYF.

As DNA, the CDR3 is TGTGCCAGCAGCCAAACTAGCGGGGGGTCTTCCACCGGGGAGCTGTTTTTT. Translation gives CASSQTSGGSSTGELFF. The chain links TRBV2 to TRBJ2-2; the match to TRBD2 covers 12 bases. The trim removed 6 bases at V and 4 bases at J, leaving 9 bases unmatched. This CDR3 is 17 amino acids long. Per the germline V gene, CDR1 is SNHLY and CDR2 is FYNNEI.

The chain recombines TRBV19 with TRBJ2-2; D is possibly TRBD1 or TRBD2 (5 bases each). V lost 6 bases, J lost 1 base, and 18 bases lay in between. The CDR3 sequence is 17 residues long. Germline V gene data show CDR1 as LNHDA and CDR2 as SQIVND (reference sequence). The chain's CDR3 is CASSTPGRVLNTGELFF. The DNA for the CDR3 is TGTGCCAGTAGCACCCCGGGACGGGTTTTGAACACCGGGGAGCTGTTTTTT.

This chain links TRBV4-2 with TRBJ2-2, with 9 positions matching TRBD2. V lost 5 bases, J lost 4 bases, and 11 bases stayed unmatched. This CDR3 spans 17 amino acids. CDR1 and CDR2 (germline): LGHNA, YNFKEQ. CDR3 DNA: TGTGCCAGCAGCTCTGGTCAAGCGGGGGGTGGCACCGGGGAGCTGTTTTTT. It yields the protein CASSSGQAGGGTGELFF.

This clone appeared once. This sequence joins TRBV15 and TRBJ2-3; possibly TRBD1 for D (6 bases). The V gene's germline CDR1 is LNHNV and CDR2 YYDKDF (reference sequence). The germline V and J ends were trimmed by 3 bases and 1 base, with 11 bases remaining between them. This CDR3 has 15 amino acids. CDR3 DNA: TGTGCCACCAGCAGGAGCAGGGGACGCACAGATACGCAGTATTTT. Protein sequence: CATSRSRGRTDTQYF.

This chain connects TRBV4-1 to TRBJ2-3; 8 bases line up with TRBD1. Trimming cost V 0 bases and J 7 bases; bases outside gene matches: 9. Germline CDR1 and CDR2: MGHRA and YSYEKL. This CDR3 comprises 16 residues. The CDR3 loop is CASSQEARQGMYTQYF. The CDR3 DNA follows: TGCGCCAGCAGCCAAGAAGCGAGACAGGGGATGTATACGCAGTATTTT.

The J gene is TRBJ2-1, the V gene TRBV7-9, with D possibly TRBD1 on 5 matching bases. There are 14 residues in the CDR3. Between the trimmed V and J ends, which lost 5 bases and 2 bases, there was a span of 10 bases. CDR1 SEHNR and CDR2 FQNEAQ come from the germline V gene (reference sequence). CDR3 DNA sequence: TGTGCCAGCAGCCCCGACAGAGCCTACAATGAGCAGTTCTTC. Its translation: CASSPDRAYNEQFF. The whole variable domain, filled in from reference TRBV7-9 and TRBJ2-1, reads DTGVSQNPRHKITKRGQNVTFRCDPISEHNRLYWYRQTLGQGPEFLTYFQNEAQLEKSRLLSDRFSAERPKGSFSTLEIQRTEQGDSAMYLCASSPDRAYNEQFFGPGTRLTVL.

The CDR3, as DNA: TGTGCCAGCAGTTTCGGGGGGGCGACTCAGCCCCAGCATTTT. Protein: CASSFGGATQPQHF. V is TRBV28 and J is TRBJ1-5, with D perhaps matching TRBD1 (6 bases). The V end was cut by 3 bases, the J end by 6 bases, with 12 bases between. Germline-derived CDR1 and CDR2 are MDHEN and SYDVKM. The CDR3 totals 14 residues.

CDR3 DNA: TGTGCCAGCAGCCGGAATAACAGGGGGAACATTCAGTACTTC. It is translated as CASSRNNRGNIQYF. The chain has TRBV7-9 and TRBJ2-4; 8 bases agree with TRBD1. In germline, CDR1 is SEHNR, CDR2 FQNEAQ (reference sequence). This CDR3 contains 14 residues. The V and J ends lost 5 bases and 7 bases, in that order; junction bases with no gene match: 7.

This clone was picked up one time. The chain has TRBV5-1 and TRBJ2-5; weak D call: TRBD1 (7 bases). The CDR3 totals 16 residues. The germline V gene has CDR1 SGHRS and CDR2 YFSETQ. Trimming took off 3 bases at V and 2 bases at J, with 17 bases between the two ends. The CDR3 sequence: CASSSMGGQIQETQYF. The CDR3 nucleotides are TGCGCCAGCAGCTCTATGGGGGGACAGATACAAGAGACCCAGTACTTC. The variable domain in full, with the rest retrieved from reference TRBV5-1 and TRBJ2-5, is KAGVTQTPRYLIKTRGQQVTLSCSPISGHRSVSWYQQTPGQGLQFLFEYFSETQRNKGNFPGRFSGRQFSNSRSEMNVSTLELGDSALYLCASSSMGGQIQETQYFGPGTRLLVL.

This chain joins TRBV19 and TRBJ2-5, with 13 bases aligning to TRBD2. With V trimmed by 5 bases and J by 5 bases, 5 bases remained unmatched. The CDR3 is 15 amino acids. Germline values: CDR1 LNHDA, CDR2 SQIVND (reference sequence). The CDR3 DNA reads as TGTGCCAGTAGTCCCGGACTAGCGGGAGTTGAGACCCAGTACTTC. Its translation: CASSPGLAGVETQYF.

The chain has TRBV4-2 and TRBJ2-3; 9 bases are a match to TRBD2. Germline CDR1 and CDR2: LGHNA and YNFKEQ. Trimming at V came to 3 bases and at J to 6 bases, leaving 7 bases not matched to a gene. The CDR3 totals 15 residues. Here the CDR3 DNA reads TGTGCCAGCAGCCAGGGGCTAGCGGGGCCTGATACGCAGTATTTT. The encoded protein is CASSQGLAGPDTQYF.

This clone was seen only once. V is TRBV11-3 and J is TRBJ2-1; TRBD2 agrees at 12 bases. This CDR3 has 15 amino acids. Per the germline V gene, CDR1 is SGHNT and CDR2 is YENEEA. V shed 1 base, J shed 6 bases, and the junction held 1 base outside the gene matches. The chain's CDR3 is CASSLVTSGGNEQFF. The CDR3 DNA reads as TGTGCCAGCAGCTTAGTGACTAGCGGGGGCAATGAGCAGTTCTTC.

This clone occurred once. V usage is TRBV28 and J usage is TRBJ1-2; TRBD1 aligns across 8 bases. The length of the CDR3 is 16 residues. Germline V gives CDR1 MDHEN, CDR2 SYDVKM. The V and J ends lost 5 bases and 2 bases, in that order; junction bases with no gene match: 10. The CDR3 nucleotides read TGTGCCAGCAGTGACCCAGGGGGCGGGGGCAACTATGGCTACACCTTC. Translation gives CASSDPGGGGNYGYTF.

The sample holds one count of this clone. V usage is TRBV11-3 and J usage is TRBJ1-4; tentatively, D is TRBD1 (5 bases). The CDR3 is 14 amino acids. Germline CDR1 reads SGHNT; CDR2 reads YENEEA. Deletions cut 5 bases from V and 0 bases from J, with 7 bases between. The CDR3 spells CASSPQATNEKLFF. The CDR3 DNA sequence: TGTGCCAGCAGCCCACAGGCAACTAATGAAAAACTGTTTTTT. Together with reference TRBV11-3 and TRBJ1-4, the CDR3 gives the full variable domain: EAGVVQSPRYKIIEKKQPVAFWCNPISGHNTLYWYLQNLGQGPELLIRYENEEAVDDSQLPKDRFSAERLKGVDSTLKIQPAELGDSAVYLCASSPQATNEKLFFGSGTQLSVL.

This clone was observed a handful of times. J is TRBJ1-5 and V is TRBV2, with D perhaps matching TRBD1 (6 bases). Between the trimmed V and J ends, which lost 4 bases and 7 bases, there was a span of 8 bases. The germline V gene encodes CDR1 SNHLY and CDR2 FYNNEI. This CDR3 is built from 12 residues. The CDR3 nucleotides read TGTGCCAGCAGTGGGACAGCCCAGCCCCAGCATTTT. It yields the protein CASSGTAQPQHF.

V and J are TRBV5-1 and TRBJ2-3; either TRBD1 or TRBD2 may supply D (6 bases each). CDR3 length: 15 amino acids. With 2 bases removed from V and 4 bases from J, the gap between germline ends came to 14 bases. Per germline, CDR1 SGHRS and CDR2 YFSETQ. Here the CDR3 reads CASSFRGGGADTQYF. The CDR3 DNA sequence: TGCGCCAGCAGCTTCAGGGGAGGTGGGGCAGATACGCAGTATTTT.

The chain recombines TRBV5-4 with TRBJ2-5, with D possibly TRBD2 on 5 matching bases. The DNA end lines up better with TRBJ2-7; the J call may be wrong. CDR3 length: 14 amino acids. Germline V gives CDR1 SGHNT, CDR2 YYREEE (reference sequence). CDR3 loop: CASSLPSLVPEQYF. DNA for the CDR3: TGTGCCAGCAGCTTGCCTTCACTAGTCCCCGAGCAGTACTTC.

The genes are TRBV7-9 and TRBJ1-5, with 10 nucleotides matching TRBD1. Germline V gene lookup returns CDR1 SEHNR and CDR2 FQNEAQ (reference sequence). There are 15 residues in the CDR3. With V trimmed by 5 bases and J by 6 bases, 7 bases remained unmatched. DNA of the CDR3: TGTGCCAGCAGCCCCGGACAGGGGGTTCTTCAGCCCCAGCATTTT. This gives the protein CASSPGQGVLQPQHF. Supplemented by reference TRBV7-9 and TRBJ1-5, the full variable domain reads DTGVSQNPRHKITKRGQNVTFRCDPISEHNRLYWYRQTLGQGPEFLTYFQNEAQLEKSRLLSDRFSAERPKGSFSTLEIQRTEQGDSAMYLCASSPGQGVLQPQHFGDGTRLSIL.

The chain employs TRBV2 and TRBJ2-2, with TRBD2 matching 10 bases. Trimming removed 2 bases from V and 3 bases from J; junction bases left unmatched: 12. The CDR3 is 19 residues long. CDR1 and CDR2 (germline): SNHLY, FYNNEI. CDR3 loop: CASSESWVTSGTYTGELFF. The CDR3 DNA follows: TGTGCCAGCAGTGAATCTTGGGTTACTAGCGGGACCTACACCGGGGAGCTGTTTTTT.

The chain uses TRBV9 and TRBJ1-1; D is unclear. The CDR3 runs 13 residues. The V gene's germline CDR1 is SGDLS and CDR2 YYNGEE. V lost 0 bases and J 3 bases, leaving 6 bases between the germline ends. DNA for the CDR3: TGTGCCAGCAGCGTAGCCGGGGACACTGAAGCTTTCTTT. As protein: CASSVAGDTEAFF.

The chain joins TRBV10-3 to TRBJ2-3; tentative D call: TRBD2 (6 bases). Per germline, CDR1 ENHRY and CDR2 SYGVKD. V shed 4 bases and J shed 4 bases, with 9 bases lying between them. The CDR3 has 13 amino acids. CDR3 sequence (DNA): TGTGCCATCAGTGGAGGGACTTCAGATACGCAGTATTTT. Translation: CAISGGTSDTQYF.